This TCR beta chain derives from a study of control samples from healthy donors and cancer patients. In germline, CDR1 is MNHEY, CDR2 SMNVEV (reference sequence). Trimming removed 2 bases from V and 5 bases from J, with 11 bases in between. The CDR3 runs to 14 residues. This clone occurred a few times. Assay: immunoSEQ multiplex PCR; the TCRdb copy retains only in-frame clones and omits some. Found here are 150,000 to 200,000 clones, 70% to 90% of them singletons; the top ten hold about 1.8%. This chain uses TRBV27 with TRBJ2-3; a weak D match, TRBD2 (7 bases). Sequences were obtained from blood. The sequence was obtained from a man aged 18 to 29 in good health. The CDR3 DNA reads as TGTGCCAGCAGTTTAACGGGGGGCCTAGATACGCAGTATTTT. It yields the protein CASSLTGGLDTQYF.